These 15 T cell receptor beta chains were sequenced from one sample in a study of blood T cell repertoires in COVID-19. Profiled with immunoSEQ multiplex PCR; TCRdb holds only in-frame clones, not every one. Counted here are about 46,000 clones, 84% occurring once; the ten biggest clones make up over 8.5%. Sequenced sample: peripheral blood. All receptors come from a man aged 55 to 70 with acute or convalescent COVID-19.

The chain has TRBV13 and TRBJ1-3, with D possibly TRBD1 on 6 matching bases. Per germline, CDR1 PRHDT and CDR2 FYEKMQ (reference sequence). The CDR3 is 17 residues long. Deletions cut 3 bases from V and 4 bases from J, with 19 bases between. The DNA for the CDR3 is TGTGCCAGCAGCTTCGAAGTGGGGGCGGGCTCCGGAAACACCATATATTTT. This sequence encodes CASSFEVGAGSGNTIYF.

The chain uses TRBV5-1 and TRBJ2-2; 10 nucleotides agree with TRBD1. In germline, CDR1 is SGHRS, CDR2 YFSETQ. J gave up 6 bases and V 4 bases, and 9 bases lay outside the gene matches. CDR3 length: 16 residues. The CDR3 region is CASSTGQGDQAGELFF. In DNA form, the CDR3 reads TGCGCCAGCAGCACCGGACAGGGGGATCAGGCCGGGGAGCTGTTTTTT.

V gene TRBV27 combines with J gene TRBJ2-7; possible D gene TRBD1, 5 bases. The CDR3 is made up of 15 amino acids. V was shortened by 2 bases and J by 3 bases, with 14 bases between the two germline ends. Germline V gene sequence: CDR1 MNHEY, CDR2 SMNVEV (reference sequence). Here the CDR3 reads CASSLIGQGSYEQYF. Written as DNA, the CDR3 is TGTGCCAGCAGTTTAATTGGTCAGGGCAGCTACGAGCAGTACTTC.

The rearrangement uses TRBV28 and TRBJ1-5, with 7 bases matching TRBD1. Trimming at V came to 5 bases and at J to 3 bases, leaving 7 bases not matched to a gene. Germline CDR1 and CDR2: MDHEN and SYDVKM. The CDR3 is 15 amino acids. The chain's CDR3 is CASSPGQVNNQPQHF. CDR3 bases: TGTGCCAGCAGTCCAGGACAGGTTAACAATCAGCCCCAGCATTTT.

The chain combines TRBV7-9 with TRBJ2-1; the D gene is possibly TRBD2 (5 bases). CDR3 length: 12 residues. The V and J ends lost 5 bases and 10 bases respectively, with 12 bases between them. Germline values: CDR1 SEHNR, CDR2 FQNEAQ (reference sequence). CDR3 loop: CASSIEGREQFF. CDR3 coding DNA: TGTGCCAGCAGCATCGAGGGTCGCGAGCAGTTCTTC.

The chain links TRBV3-1 (or the pseudogene TRBV3-2) to TRBJ2-1; D might be TRBD1 (5 bases). Trimming removed 0 bases from V and 6 bases from J, with 9 bases in between. Germline CDR1 and CDR2: LGHDT and YNNKEL (reference sequence). There are 14 residues in the CDR3. The CDR3 nucleotides read TGTGCCAGCAGCCAAGATTACAGGAGCAATGAGCAGTTCTTC. This translates into CASSQDYRSNEQFF.

The J gene is TRBJ1-2, the V gene TRBV7-2; 7 bases agree with TRBD1. CDR1 and CDR2 from the germline V gene are SGHTA and FQGNSA. V trimming: 4 bases; J trimming: 4 bases; junction bases outside the gene matches: 6. This CDR3 is 14 amino acids long. CDR3 residues: CASSSRQGGYGYTF. In DNA form, the CDR3 reads TGTGCCAGCAGCTCCCGACAGGGAGGCTATGGCTACACCTTC.

This clone was recorded once. The chain carries TRBV6-1 and TRBJ2-1, with 8 positions matching TRBD2. Germline V CDR1 and CDR2: MNHNS, SASEGT. Unmatched junction bases numbered 15, after V lost 4 bases and J lost 4 bases. This CDR3 comprises 18 residues. The CDR3: CASSAMSTAGGPYNEQFF. CDR3 nucleotides: TGTGCCAGCAGTGCCATGTCAACGGCGGGGGGCCCGTACAATGAGCAGTTCTTC.

CDR3 nucleotide sequence: TGTGCCAGCAGCTTAAGGCAGGGGGTTCAGACCCAGTACTTC. It specifies CASSLRQGVQTQYF. The chain uses TRBV7-9 and TRBJ2-5; 7 nucleotides agree with TRBD1. V lost 2 bases and J lost 6; bases outside the gene matches: 6. The V gene's germline CDR1 is SEHNR and CDR2 FQNEAQ (reference sequence). CDR3 length: 14 amino acids.

The chain uses TRBV27 and TRBJ2-7, with D possibly TRBD1 on 7 matching bases. V gave up 4 bases and J gave up 4 bases, with 11 bases separating them. In germline, CDR1 is MNHEY, CDR2 SMNVEV (reference sequence). This CDR3 spans 13 amino acids. CDR3 amino acids: CASSWQGGYEQYF. The CDR3, as DNA: TGTGCCAGCAGTTGGCAGGGGGGATACGAGCAGTACTTC.

This chain uses TRBV15 with TRBJ1-2; TRBD1 matches 10 bases. Germline V gene data show CDR1 as LNHNV and CDR2 as YYDKDF (reference sequence). J was trimmed by 9 bases and V by 3 bases; bases with no gene match: 10. This CDR3 region has 15 residues. This chain's CDR3 is CATSSERGQGFRYTF. CDR3 in DNA: TGTGCCACCAGCAGTGAGAGGGGACAGGGGTTTCGCTACACCTTC.

This chain uses TRBV3-1 (or the pseudogene TRBV3-2) with TRBJ2-5; weak D call: TRBD1 (5 bases). CDR1 and CDR2 from the germline V gene are LGHDT and YNNKEL (reference sequence). Deletions cut 1 base from V and 2 bases from J, with 8 bases between. This CDR3 has 14 residues. CDR3 bases: TGTGCCAGCAGCCAAGGCAGGGTTCAAGAGACCCAGTACTTC. This sequence encodes CASSQGRVQETQYF.

CDR3 region: CASSLAGRIDTEAFF. DNA for the CDR3: TGTGCCAGCAGCTTGGCAGGGAGGATCGACACTGAAGCTTTCTTT. The rearrangement links TRBV5-4 to TRBJ1-1; D may be TRBD1 (5 bases). V lost 0 bases, J lost 3 bases, and 12 bases lay in between. Looked up from germline, CDR1 is SGHNT and CDR2 is YYREEE (reference sequence). The CDR3 is 15 amino acids.

This chain connects TRBV5-4 to TRBJ1-6; 7 bases are shared with TRBD1. The V gene end was trimmed by 0 bases and the J gene end by 9 bases; junction bases not matched to a gene: 3. CDR3 length: 14 amino acids. Germline V gives CDR1 SGHNT, CDR2 YYREEE (reference sequence). CDR3 amino acids: CASSLGQGSSPLHF. CDR3 in DNA: TGTGCCAGCAGCTTGGGACAGGGAAGTTCACCCCTCCACTTT.

Of note for this clone: The same CDR3 can be traced to other DNA sequences in this sample. The V call is TRBV6-5, the J call TRBJ1-1; possibly TRBD1 for D (5 bases). Germline V gene lookup returns CDR1 MNHEY and CDR2 SVGAGI. CDR3 length equals 14 residues. V shed 0 bases and J shed 2 bases, with 7 bases lying between them. DNA of the CDR3: TGTGCCAGCAGTTACTCGGGGGGAAACACTGAAGCTTTCTTT. Translating it yields CASSYSGGNTEAFF.